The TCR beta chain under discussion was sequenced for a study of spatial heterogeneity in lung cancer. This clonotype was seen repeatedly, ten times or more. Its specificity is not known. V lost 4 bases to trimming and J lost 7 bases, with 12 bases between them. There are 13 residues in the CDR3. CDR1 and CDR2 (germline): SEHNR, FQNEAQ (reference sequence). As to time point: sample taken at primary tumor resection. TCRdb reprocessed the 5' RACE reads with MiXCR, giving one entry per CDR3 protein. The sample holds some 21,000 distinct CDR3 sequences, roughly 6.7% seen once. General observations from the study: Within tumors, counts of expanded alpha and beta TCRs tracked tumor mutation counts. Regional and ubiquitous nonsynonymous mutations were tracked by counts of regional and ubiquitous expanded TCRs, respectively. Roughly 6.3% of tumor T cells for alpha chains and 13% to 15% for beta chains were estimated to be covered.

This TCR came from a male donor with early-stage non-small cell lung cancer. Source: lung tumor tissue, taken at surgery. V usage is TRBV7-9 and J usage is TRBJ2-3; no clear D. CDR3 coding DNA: TGTGCCAGCAGCTCCGCCTTCGTGAATACGCAGTATTTT. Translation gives CASSSAFVNTQYF.